This entry lists 25 T cell receptor beta chains sequenced from one sample in a study of siplizumab effects on memory and regulatory T cells. The repertoire was sequenced with immunoSEQ multiplex PCR; TCRdb's copy has only in-frame clones and lacks some. This table has about 100,000 clones, more than 85% appearing once. Material for sequencing was CD4+ T cells sorted from blood. These receptors were obtained from a human donor in good health.

This rearrangement joins TRBV5-4 to TRBJ1-2, with D possibly matching TRBD1 (6 bases). V was shortened by 0 bases and J by 4 bases, with 22 bases between the two germline ends. CDR3 length equals 18 residues. Germline CDR1 is SGHNT and CDR2 is YYREEE (reference sequence). The CDR3 DNA reads TGTGCCAGCAGCTTGGGAGGGGAAGGGGGAATCCATTTCTATGGCTACACCTTC. Amino acid sequence: CASSLGGEGGIHFYGYTF. Full variable domain (remainder filled in from reference TRBV5-4 and TRBJ1-2): ETGVTQSPTHLIKTRGQQVTLRCSSQSGHNTVSWYQQALGQGPQFIFQYYREEENGRGNFPPRFSGLQFPNYSSELNVNALELDDSALYLCASSLGGEGGIHFYGYTFGSGTRLTVV.

The chain has TRBV30 and TRBJ2-7; D unresolved. Trimming took off 5 bases at V and 5 bases at J, with 7 bases between the two ends. CDR1 GTSNPN and CDR2 SVGIG come from the germline V gene (reference sequence). The CDR3 covers 10 residues. CDR3 DNA: TGTGCCTGGGGTAACCACGAGCAGTACTTC. Translating gives CAWGNHEQYF.

The chain employs TRBV2 and TRBJ2-3; 8 nucleotides match TRBD2. The CDR3 loop spans 15 amino acids. CDR1 and CDR2 from the germline V gene are SNHLY and FYNNEI. The ends lost 6 bases at V and 2 bases at J; junction bases unmatched: 7. This chain's CDR3 is CASRGAGVVTDTQYF. The CDR3 nucleotides are TGTGCCAGCAGGGGAGCGGGGGTTGTCACAGATACGCAGTATTTT.

Here the CDR3 DNA reads TGTGCCAGCAGTTCTATTGCAACTAATGAAAAACTGTTTTTT. Amino acid sequence: CASSSIATNEKLFF. V usage is TRBV6-5 and J usage is TRBJ1-4; D gene ambiguous. Trimming cost V 4 bases and J 0 bases, with 6 bases left between them. The CDR3 is 14 residues long. Germline CDR1 is MNHEY and CDR2 is SVGAGI.

The genes are TRBV28 and TRBJ2-2; 10 bases line up with TRBD1. V shed 6 bases, J shed 7 bases, and the junction held 8 bases outside the gene matches. Germline V lookup: CDR1 MDHEN, CDR2 SYDVKM. This CDR3 has 15 residues. DNA of the CDR3: TGTGCCAGCAGCCCCCGACAGGGGGCGATCGGGGAGCTGTTTTTT. Protein: CASSPRQGAIGELFF.

This chain uses TRBV20-1 with TRBJ1-1, with D perhaps TRBD1 (5 bases). The CDR3 has 11 amino acids. V was clipped by 3 bases and J by 11 bases, with 13 bases between them. Per germline, CDR1 DFQATT and CDR2 SNEGSKA (reference sequence). CDR3 in DNA: TGCAGTGCTAGGAAGGGGAGTGAGGCTTTCTTT. Its protein is CSARKGSEAFF.

The V call is TRBV11-2, the J call TRBJ1-5, with 11 bases that match TRBD1. Trimming removed 1 base from V and 6 bases from J; junction bases left unmatched: 2. The CDR3 is 15 amino acids. Germline V gene lookup returns CDR1 SGHAT and CDR2 FQNNGV. In DNA form, the CDR3 reads TGTGCCAGCAGCTTAGGCGGACAGGGGGCTCAGCCCCAGCATTTT. Translating gives CASSLGGQGAQPQHF.

This chain uses TRBV10-3 with TRBJ2-1, with D possibly being TRBD1 (6 bases). This CDR3 region has 15 residues. Germline V lookup: CDR1 ENHRY, CDR2 SYGVKD. V was trimmed by 6 bases and J by 1 base, leaving 13 bases between them. The CDR3 region has the DNA TGTGCCATCAGGATGGCAGGGGCATCCTACAATGAGCAGTTCTTC. Its translation: CAIRMAGASYNEQFF.

The rearrangement uses TRBV5-1 and TRBJ2-3, with TRBD1 identical over 10 bases. With V trimmed by 8 bases and J by 3 bases, 12 bases remained unmatched. Per germline, CDR1 SGHRS and CDR2 YFSETQ. The CDR3 has 16 amino acids. The DNA for the CDR3 is TGCGCCAGTTACCGGGACAGGGGAGGTGGGACAGATACGCAGTATTTT. Its translation: CASYRDRGGGTDTQYF.

This chain joins TRBV28 and TRBJ2-3; D is undetermined. V lost 5 bases to trimming and J lost 4 bases, with 10 bases between them. CDR1 and CDR2 (germline): MDHEN, SYDVKM. This CDR3 comprises 13 residues. Here the CDR3 reads CASSPVSADTQYF. The CDR3 DNA reads TGTGCCAGCAGTCCCGTTTCCGCAGATACGCAGTATTTT.

This CDR3 reads CASSLDRGQNEKLFF. The DNA of the CDR3 is TGTGCCAGCAGCTTGGACAGGGGGCAAAATGAAAAACTGTTTTTT. J is TRBJ1-4 and V is TRBV5-4, with 9 positions matching TRBD1. Germline CDR1 SGHNT, CDR2 YYREEE (reference sequence). V lost 0 bases and J lost 5; bases outside the gene matches: 2. This CDR3 is 15 amino acids long.

About this clone: A read error is possible here, since a much larger clone lies one base away. V and J are TRBV27 and TRBJ1-1; D is unclear. Looked up from germline, CDR1 is MNHEY and CDR2 is SMNVEV (reference sequence). Trimming took 3 bases from V and 2 from J, leaving 1 base between them. The CDR3 consists of 11 residues. CDR3 sequence reads: CASSFNTEAFF. CDR3 coding DNA: TGTGCCAGCAGTTTCAACACTGAAGCTTTCTTT.

V usage is TRBV5-1 and J usage is TRBJ2-3; 9 nucleotides align to TRBD1. The CDR3 extends over 15 amino acids. CDR1 is SGHRS, CDR2 YFSETQ, per germline. The J segment lost 1 base and the V segment lost 4 bases, leaving 4 bases of the junction unmatched. DNA for the CDR3: TGCGCCAGCAGCCCCCGGACAGGGGGCACAGATACGCAGTATTTT. Its translation: CASSPRTGGTDTQYF.

The chain has TRBV5-5 and TRBJ1-2; 9 bases fit TRBD1. The CDR3 has 15 amino acids. Germline V CDR1 and CDR2: SGHKS, YYEKEE (reference sequence). V shed 0 bases, J shed 4 bases, and the junction held 4 bases outside the gene matches. In DNA, the CDR3 is TGTGCCAGCAGCTTGGAAACGGACAGGGGCTATGGCTACACCTTC. This gives the protein CASSLETDRGYGYTF.

The chain joins TRBV6-5 to TRBJ2-3, with D uncertain. Germline CDR1 MNHEY, CDR2 SVGAGI. Trimming took off 2 bases at V and 0 bases at J, with 12 bases between the two ends. The CDR3 contains 16 residues. Here the CDR3 reads CASSYDRLPSTDTQYF. For the CDR3, the DNA is TGTGCCAGCAGTTACGACCGACTCCCTAGCACAGATACGCAGTATTTT.

The rearrangement uses TRBV28 and TRBJ2-1; TRBD2 matches at 9 bases. V dropped 5 bases and J dropped 9; count of bases not matched to a gene: 11. Germline CDR1 reads MDHEN; CDR2 reads SYDVKM. The CDR3 spans 15 residues. CDR3 in amino acids: CASSPGGAGGGEQFF. The CDR3 region has the DNA TGTGCCAGCAGTCCGGGGGGAGCGGGGGGAGGTGAGCAGTTCTTC.

The rearrangement links TRBV7-9 to TRBJ2-7, with no clear D. The germline gives CDR1 SEHNR, CDR2 FQNEAQ (reference sequence). This CDR3 spans 12 amino acids. The V gene lost 6 bases and the J gene lost 5 bases, with 11 bases spanning the gap. The CDR3 sequence: CASSPEAHEQYF. CDR3 nucleotides: TGTGCCAGCAGTCCTGAGGCCCACGAGCAGTACTTC.

CDR3 protein: CASSYSTPGQGETQYF. The CDR3 nucleotides read TGTGCCAGCAGTTACTCAACCCCCGGACAGGGGGAGACCCAGTACTTC. This chain uses TRBV6-5 with TRBJ2-5; 9 nucleotides match TRBD1. The CDR3 runs 16 residues. In germline, CDR1 is MNHEY, CDR2 SVGAGI. Trimming cost V 0 bases and J 5 bases; bases outside gene matches: 7.

This chain's CDR3 is CASSLATGNTEAFF. The CDR3 DNA follows: TGTGCCAGCAGCTTGGCCACCGGGAACACTGAAGCTTTCTTT. V is TRBV5-4 and J is TRBJ1-1; D call uncertain. The CDR3 runs 14 residues. Germline-derived CDR1 and CDR2 are SGHNT and YYREEE (reference sequence). Trimming left V 0 bases short and J 1 base short, with 7 bases between.

V usage is TRBV7-2 and J usage is TRBJ2-7, with D possibly TRBD1 on 6 matching bases. CDR3 length equals 13 residues. The germline V gene encodes CDR1 SGHTA and CDR2 FQGNSA. V was clipped by 4 bases and J by 2 bases, with 9 bases between them. The CDR3 region is CASSSGQPYEQYF. The CDR3 coding sequence is TGTGCCAGCAGCTCCGGACAGCCCTACGAGCAGTACTTC.

V usage is TRBV10-3 and J usage is TRBJ1-3; D uncertain. The CDR3 runs 14 residues. Germline assignment: CDR1 ENHRY and CDR2 SYGVKD. Trimming took 3 bases from V and 0 from J, leaving 6 bases between them. The CDR3 DNA reads TGTGCCATCAGTGACGGTTCCTCTGGAAACACCATATATTTT. It specifies CAISDGSSGNTIYF.

The J gene is TRBJ2-1, the V gene TRBV5-1, with a weak D call TRBD2 (6 bases). Trimming stripped 4 bases from V and 8 bases from J, with 19 bases between. Germline CDR1 is SGHRS and CDR2 is YFSETQ. CDR3 length: 15 residues. The CDR3 DNA reads TGCGCCAGCAGCGGAGGGGTGCTCGGTAGCGATGAGCAGTTCTTC. It translates to CASSGGVLGSDEQFF. Complete variable domain (other parts from reference TRBV5-1 and TRBJ2-1): KAGVTQTPRYLIKTRGQQVTLSCSPISGHRSVSWYQQTPGQGLQFLFEYFSETQRNKGNFPGRFSGRQFSNSRSEMNVSTLELGDSALYLCASSGGVLGSDEQFFGPGTRLTVL.

J is TRBJ2-6 and V is TRBV4-2; D is perhaps TRBD2 (5 bases). Germline V CDR1 and CDR2: LGHNA, YNFKEQ. V was pared by 1 base and J by 0 bases, with 10 bases between. CDR3 size: 17 residues. CDR3 sequence: CASSQVPGNSGANVLTF. The CDR3 nucleotides are TGTGCCAGCAGCCAAGTACCCGGGAACTCTGGGGCCAACGTCCTGACTTTC.

The chain has TRBV28 and TRBJ1-2; 7 bases match TRBD1. Germline V gene sequence: CDR1 MDHEN, CDR2 SYDVKM. The CDR3 contains 15 residues. V was pared by 1 base and J by 6 bases, with 8 bases of the junction left unmatched. The CDR3 DNA reads TGTGCCAGCAGTTTATTCGGACAGGTCCAGAATGGCTACACCTTC. It encodes CASSLFGQVQNGYTF.

The chain couples TRBV6-1 to TRBJ2-7, with no clear D. The CDR3 has 13 residues. The germline V gene encodes CDR1 MNHNS and CDR2 SASEGT. V was pared by 7 bases and J by 1 base, with 11 bases between. The CDR3 bases are TGTGCCAGCACAGGCGACTTGTCCTACGAGCAGTACTTC. Residues: CASTGDLSYEQYF.